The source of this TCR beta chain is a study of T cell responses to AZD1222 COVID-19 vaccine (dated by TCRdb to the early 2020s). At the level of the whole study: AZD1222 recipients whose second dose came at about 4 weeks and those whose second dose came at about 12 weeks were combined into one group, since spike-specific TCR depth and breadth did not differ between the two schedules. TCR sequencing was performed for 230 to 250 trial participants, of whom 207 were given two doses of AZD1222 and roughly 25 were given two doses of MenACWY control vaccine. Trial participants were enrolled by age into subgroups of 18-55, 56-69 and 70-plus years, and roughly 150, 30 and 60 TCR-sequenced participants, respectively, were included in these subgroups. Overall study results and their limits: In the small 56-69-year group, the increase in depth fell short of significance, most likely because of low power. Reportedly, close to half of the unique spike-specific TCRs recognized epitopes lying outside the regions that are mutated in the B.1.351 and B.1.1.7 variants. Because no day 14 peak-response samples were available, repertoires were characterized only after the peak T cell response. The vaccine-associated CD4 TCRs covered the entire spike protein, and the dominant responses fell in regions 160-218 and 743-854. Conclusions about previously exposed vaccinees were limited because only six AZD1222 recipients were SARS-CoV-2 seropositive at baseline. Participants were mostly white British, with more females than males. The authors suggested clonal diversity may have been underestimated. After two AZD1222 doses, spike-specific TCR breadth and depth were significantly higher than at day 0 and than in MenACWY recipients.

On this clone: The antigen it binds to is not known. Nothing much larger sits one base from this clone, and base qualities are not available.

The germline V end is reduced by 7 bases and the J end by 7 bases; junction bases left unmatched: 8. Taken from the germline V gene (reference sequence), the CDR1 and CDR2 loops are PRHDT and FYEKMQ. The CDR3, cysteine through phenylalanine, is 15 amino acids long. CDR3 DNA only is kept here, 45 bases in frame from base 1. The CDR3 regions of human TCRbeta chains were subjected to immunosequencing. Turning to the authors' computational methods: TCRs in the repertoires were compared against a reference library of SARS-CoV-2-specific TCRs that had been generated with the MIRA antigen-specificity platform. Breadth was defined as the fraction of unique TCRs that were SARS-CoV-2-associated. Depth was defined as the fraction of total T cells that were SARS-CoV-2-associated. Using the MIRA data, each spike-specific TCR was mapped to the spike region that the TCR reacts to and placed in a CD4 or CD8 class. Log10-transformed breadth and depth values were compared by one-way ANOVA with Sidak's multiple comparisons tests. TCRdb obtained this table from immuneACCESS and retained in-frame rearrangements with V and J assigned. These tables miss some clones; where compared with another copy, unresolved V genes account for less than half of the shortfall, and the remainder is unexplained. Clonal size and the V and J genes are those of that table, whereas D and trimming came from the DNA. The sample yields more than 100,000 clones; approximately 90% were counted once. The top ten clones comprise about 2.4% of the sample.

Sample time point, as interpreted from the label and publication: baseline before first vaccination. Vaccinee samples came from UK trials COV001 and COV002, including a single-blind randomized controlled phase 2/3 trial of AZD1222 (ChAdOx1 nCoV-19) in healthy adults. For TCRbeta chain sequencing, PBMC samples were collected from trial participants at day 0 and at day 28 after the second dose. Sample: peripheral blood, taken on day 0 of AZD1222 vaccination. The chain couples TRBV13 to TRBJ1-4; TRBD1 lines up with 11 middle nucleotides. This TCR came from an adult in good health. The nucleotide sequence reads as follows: TGTGCCAGCACCTCCAGAGGGACAGGGGGTGAAAAACTGTTTTTT. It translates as CASTSRGTGGEKLFF. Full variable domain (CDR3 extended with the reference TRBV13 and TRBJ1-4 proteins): AAGVIQSPRHLIKEKRETATLKCYPIPRHDTVYWYQQGPGQDPQFLISFYEKMQSDKGSIPDRFSAQQFSDYHSELNMSSLELGDSALYFCASTSRGTGGEKLFFGSGTQLSVL.